The 21 T cell receptor beta chains below all came from one sample that was sequenced in a study of cytomegalovirus exposure and HLA in healthy donors. PCR amplification relied on 60 Vbeta primers (plus 13 Jbeta primers). This table comes from immunoSEQ multiplex PCR, and its TCRdb copy is limited to in-frame clones, with some not included. The repertoire holds about 120,000 clones, 60% to 85% seen once, with about 3.3% in the top ten. Sequenced sample: PBMCs. The receptors derive from a woman in her thirties in good health and CMV-seropositive.

This clone was detected only once. The chain couples TRBV25-1 to TRBJ1-3; no reliable D call. Germline lookup yields CDR1 MGHDK and CDR2 SYGVNS. This CDR3 region has 13 residues. V gave up 7 bases and J gave up 3 bases, with 10 bases separating them. CDR3 sequence: CASTAGGGNTIYF. The CDR3 DNA reads as TGTGCCAGCACCGCGGGTGGTGGAAACACCATATATTTT.

The rearrangement joins TRBV28 to TRBJ1-1; 10 bases match TRBD1. Unmatched junction bases numbered 16, after V lost 6 bases and J lost 6 bases. The CDR3 is 17 amino acids. The germline V gene has CDR1 MDHEN and CDR2 SYDVKM. CDR3 residues: CASSPAGTGTGVSEAFF. The CDR3, as DNA: TGTGCCAGCAGCCCAGCGGGGACCGGGACAGGGGTGTCTGAAGCTTTCTTT. Looking up the rest from reference TRBV28 and TRBJ1-1 gives the full variable domain: DVKVTQSSRYLVKRTGEKVFLECVQDMDHENMFWYRQDPGLGLRLIYFSYDVKMKEKGDIPEGYSVSREKKERFSLILESASTNQTSMYLCASSPAGTGTGVSEAFFGQGTRLTVV.

The CDR3 coding sequence is TGTGCCAGTAGTATAGTGGAGGGCAATCAGCCCCAGCATTTT. Its protein product is CASSIVEGNQPQHF. This chain connects TRBV19 to TRBJ1-5; D remains ambiguous. Trimming took 1 base from V and 2 from J, leaving 6 bases between them. Germline lookup yields CDR1 LNHDA and CDR2 SQIVND (reference sequence). This CDR3 spans 14 amino acids.

The chain couples TRBV2 to TRBJ2-6; possible D gene TRBD1, 5 bases. With 6 bases removed from V and 3 bases from J, the gap between germline ends came to 12 bases. Germline V CDR1 and CDR2: SNHLY, FYNNEI. The CDR3 contains 15 residues. The CDR3 region is CASSDSGFGANVLTF. The DNA of the CDR3 is TGTGCCAGCAGCGACTCAGGGTTTGGGGCCAACGTCCTGACTTTC. The whole variable domain, remainder taken from reference TRBV2 and TRBJ2-6, is EPEVTQTPSHQVTQMGQEVILRCVPISNHLYFYWYRQILGQKVEFLVSFYNNEISEKSEIFDDQFSVERPDGSNFTLKIRSTKLEDSAMYFCASSDSGFGANVLTFGAGSRLTVL.

The rearrangement links TRBV9 to TRBJ1-2, with D maybe TRBD1 (6 bases). V lost 0 bases and J lost 8, with 11 bases in between. The CDR3 is 13 amino acids. In germline, CDR1 is SGDLS, CDR2 YYNGEE. The CDR3 DNA reads TGTGCCAGCAGCGTAGGTATGGGGGCCGGCTACACCTTC. It encodes CASSVGMGAGYTF.

This clone was picked up a small number of times. The chain is built from TRBV5-1 and TRBJ1-3, with 9 bases matching TRBD1. Germline loops: CDR1 SGHRS, CDR2 YFSETQ. V dropped 4 bases and J dropped 0; count of bases not matched to a gene: 14. The CDR3 is made up of 19 amino acids. CDR3 protein: CASSKQGARTTSSGNTIYF. Written as DNA, the CDR3 is TGCGCCAGCAGCAAACAGGGGGCTCGAACGACTAGCTCTGGAAACACCATATATTTT.

The V call is TRBV18, the J call TRBJ1-5; weak D call: TRBD1 (5 bases). This CDR3 is 17 amino acids long. From germline, CDR1 is KGHSH and CDR2 LQKENI. V lost 5 bases and J lost 2, with 19 bases in between. CDR3 amino acids: CASSVVPGGEGNQPQHF. CDR3 nucleotides: TGTGCCAGCTCAGTAGTTCCGGGGGGAGAGGGCAATCAGCCCCAGCATTTT.

The chain recombines TRBV28 with TRBJ1-3; D may be TRBD1 (6 bases). The CDR3 runs to 14 residues. The V and J ends lost 8 bases and 1 base respectively, with 12 bases between them. The germline V gene encodes CDR1 MDHEN and CDR2 SYDVKM. The CDR3 DNA follows: TGTGCCAGCGAACAGGGTTCGTCTGGAAACACCATATATTTT. It yields the protein CASEQGSSGNTIYF.

This clone was seen a handful of times. Other DNA sequences within the sample encode an identical CDR3. The chain recombines TRBV7-3 with TRBJ1-1, with no clear D. Trimming removed 4 bases from V and 5 bases from J, with 8 bases in between. Germline CDR1 and CDR2: SGHTA and FQGTGA. The CDR3 extends over 12 amino acids. The CDR3 DNA reads TGTGCCAGCAGCTCCGGAGGGACTGAAGCTTTCTTT. Its protein product is CASSSGGTEAFF.

The CDR3 here is CASRLQGTGNTIYF. The CDR3 DNA sequence: TGTGCCAGCAGGCTACAGGGCACTGGAAACACCATATATTTT. The V gene is TRBV28, the J gene TRBJ1-3, with D possibly TRBD1 on 6 matching bases. The germline V gene encodes CDR1 MDHEN and CDR2 SYDVKM. This CDR3 is built from 14 residues. V was trimmed by 6 bases and J by 2 bases, leaving 11 bases between them.

The rearrangement links TRBV28 to TRBJ2-1; 10 bases align to TRBD2. Germline lookup yields CDR1 MDHEN and CDR2 SYDVKM. Trimming at V came to 1 base and at J to 10 bases, leaving 13 bases not matched to a gene. This CDR3 is 17 amino acids long. This CDR3 reads CASSLYLAGDLGGEQFF. The CDR3 DNA reads TGTGCCAGCAGTTTATACCTAGCGGGGGACCTGGGGGGAGAGCAGTTCTTC. Complete variable domain (other parts from reference TRBV28 and TRBJ2-1): DVKVTQSSRYLVKRTGEKVFLECVQDMDHENMFWYRQDPGLGLRLIYFSYDVKMKEKGDIPEGYSVSREKKERFSLILESASTNQTSMYLCASSLYLAGDLGGEQFFGPGTRLTVL.

This chain links TRBV5-1 with TRBJ2-7, with TRBD2 as a possible D gene (6 bases). V gave up 4 bases and J gave up 2 bases, with 13 bases separating them. The CDR3 runs 14 residues. The germline V gene encodes CDR1 SGHRS and CDR2 YFSETQ. The CDR3 DNA sequence: TGCGCCAGCAGCGCGACTAGTTCCCCCTACGAGCAGTACTTC. Its translation: CASSATSSPYEQYF.

As for this clone: Just one base apart from a much larger clone, this may be a read error. The rearrangement links TRBV28 to TRBJ1-1; D perhaps matches TRBD1 (6 bases). Per the germline V gene, CDR1 is MDHEN and CDR2 is SYDVKM. The CDR3 contains 13 residues. With 6 bases removed from V and 1 base from J, the gap between germline ends came to 9 bases. The CDR3 DNA is TGTGCCAGCAGCTTGACAGGGAACACTGAAGCTTTCTTT. Its protein product is CASSLTGNTEAFF. The entire variable domain, with the rest obtained from reference TRBV28 and TRBJ1-1, is as follows: DVKVTQSSRYLVKRTGEKVFLECVQDMDHENMFWYRQDPGLGLRLIYFSYDVKMKEKGDIPEGYSVSREKKERFSLILESASTNQTSMYLCASSLTGNTEAFFGQGTRLTVV.

The V and J genes are TRBV6-4 and TRBJ2-7; 9 positions match TRBD1. The germline V gene encodes CDR1 MRHNA and CDR2 SNTAGT. The trim removed 8 bases at V and 2 bases at J, leaving 10 bases unmatched. CDR3 size: 15 residues. The CDR3 nucleotides read TGTGCCAGCCTCCCTCCGGGACAGGGCGCCTACGAGCAGTACTTC. The encoded protein is CASLPPGQGAYEQYF.

Only one count was recorded for this clone. J is TRBJ2-1 and V is TRBV7-2, with 13 bases lining up with TRBD2. The CDR3 covers 17 residues. The trim removed 4 bases at V and 2 bases at J, leaving 5 bases unmatched. From germline, CDR1 is SGHTA and CDR2 FQGNSA. CDR3: CASSSTGLAGAYNEQFF. Written as DNA, the CDR3 is TGTGCCAGCAGCTCCACCGGACTAGCGGGGGCCTACAATGAGCAGTTCTTC.

The chain has TRBV11-3 and TRBJ2-7; TRBD1 is a possible D gene (6 bases). The CDR3 extends over 16 amino acids. The V gene's germline CDR1 is SGHNT and CDR2 YENEEA. V gave up 0 bases and J gave up 0 bases, with 12 bases separating them. DNA for the CDR3: TGTGCCAGCAGCTTAGATCCAGTGACAGGCTCCTACGAGCAGTACTTC. This sequence encodes CASSLDPVTGSYEQYF.

The chain links TRBV5-4 to TRBJ2-5, with 12 bases that match TRBD1. Germline CDR1 reads SGHNT; CDR2 reads YYREEE (reference sequence). Unmatched junction bases numbered 8, after V lost 4 bases and J lost 4 bases. CDR3 length: 16 residues. The CDR3 spells CASSLTGQGARETQYF. In nucleotides, the CDR3 is TGTGCCAGCAGCCTTACGGGACAGGGGGCGAGAGAGACCCAGTACTTC.

V and J are TRBV7-6 and TRBJ2-3; 8 bases map to TRBD1. After removal of 2 bases from V and 4 bases from J, the junction contained 5 bases not matched to a gene. The CDR3 runs to 15 residues. Germline V lookup: CDR1 SGHVS, CDR2 FNYEAQ. In nucleotides, the CDR3 is TGTGCCAGCAGCTTATTGCAGGGGGCCGCAGATACGCAGTATTTT. Translated, it gives CASSLLQGAADTQYF.

The V call is TRBV2, the J call TRBJ1-1, with D unclear. Germline-derived CDR1 and CDR2 are SNHLY and FYNNEI. The CDR3 covers 17 residues. V was pared by 2 bases and J by 5 bases, with 21 bases between. For the CDR3, the DNA is TGTGCCAGCAGTGAAAGGTCTACCGGAGGAGTCATAACTGAAGCTTTCTTT. It translates to CASSERSTGGVITEAFF. Drawing the rest from reference TRBV2 and TRBJ1-1, the complete variable domain is EPEVTQTPSHQVTQMGQEVILRCVPISNHLYFYWYRQILGQKVEFLVSFYNNEISEKSEIFDDQFSVERPDGSNFTLKIRSTKLEDSAMYFCASSERSTGGVITEAFFGQGTRLTVV.

The gene calls are TRBV5-1 and TRBJ1-3; 9 bases are shared with TRBD1. The CDR3 spans 16 residues. The junction had 7 bases not matched to a gene; V was cut back by 4 bases and J by 2 bases. Germline CDR1 is SGHRS and CDR2 is YFSETQ. The CDR3 is CASSGTGSDPGNTIYF. The CDR3 region has the DNA TGCGCCAGCAGCGGGACAGGGAGTGATCCTGGAAACACCATATATTTT. Together with reference TRBV5-1 and TRBJ1-3, the CDR3 gives the full variable domain: KAGVTQTPRYLIKTRGQQVTLSCSPISGHRSVSWYQQTPGQGLQFLFEYFSETQRNKGNFPGRFSGRQFSNSRSEMNVSTLELGDSALYLCASSGTGSDPGNTIYFGEGSWLTVV.

This clone was counted a few times. Distinct nucleotide sequences in the sample also encode this CDR3. This chain joins TRBV5-1 and TRBJ2-1; 7 bases are shared with TRBD1. Germline CDR1 reads SGHRS; CDR2 reads YFSETQ. CDR3 length: 15 amino acids. V lost 1 base and J lost 5; bases outside the gene matches: 6. This chain's CDR3 is CASSLLVGTDNEQFF. The CDR3 region has the DNA TGCGCCAGCAGCTTGTTGGTCGGGACAGACAATGAGCAGTTCTTC.